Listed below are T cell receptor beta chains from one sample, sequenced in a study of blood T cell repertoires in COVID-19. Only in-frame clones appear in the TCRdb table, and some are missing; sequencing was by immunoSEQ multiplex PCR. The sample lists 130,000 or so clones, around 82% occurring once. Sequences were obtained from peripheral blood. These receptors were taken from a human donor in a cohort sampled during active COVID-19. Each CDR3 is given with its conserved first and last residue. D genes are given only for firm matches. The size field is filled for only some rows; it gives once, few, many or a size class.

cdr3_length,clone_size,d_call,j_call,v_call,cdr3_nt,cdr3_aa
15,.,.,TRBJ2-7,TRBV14,TGTGCCAGCAGCCAAGAAGGCGGCCCTTGGAACGAGCAGTACTTC,CASSQEGGPWNEQYF
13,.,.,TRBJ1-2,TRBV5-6,TGTGCCAGCAGCCAACGAGTGGACTATGGCTACACCTTC,CASSQRVDYGYTF
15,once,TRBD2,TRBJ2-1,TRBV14,TGTGCCAGCACGGGGGGGACACGTTCCTACAATGAGCAGTTCTTC,CASTGGTRSYNEQFF
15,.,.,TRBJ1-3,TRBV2,TGTGCCAGCAGGTCCGAGGGAGTCTCTGGAAACACCATATATTTT,CASRSEGVSGNTIYF
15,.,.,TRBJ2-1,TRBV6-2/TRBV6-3,TGTGCCAGCAGTTACTCAGACTCGCTGGGCAATGAGCAGTTCTTC,CASSYSDSLGNEQFF
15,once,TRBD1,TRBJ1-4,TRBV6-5,TGTGCCAGCAGCCGGGGGACAGCGAATAATGAAAAACTGTTTTTT,CASSRGTANNEKLFF
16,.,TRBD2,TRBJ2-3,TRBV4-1,TGCGCCAGCAGCCAAGGTGCGGGGGGGTACACAGATACGCAGTATTTT,CASSQGAGGYTDTQYF
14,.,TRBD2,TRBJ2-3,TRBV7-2,TGTGCCAGCAGCCCGACTAGCGGCACAGATACGCAGTATTTT,CASSPTSGTDTQYF
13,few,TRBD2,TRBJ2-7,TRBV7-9,TGTGCCAGCAGCTCGCCATGGGGGGGCGAGCAGTACTTC,CASSSPWGGEQYF
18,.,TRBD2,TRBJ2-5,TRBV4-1,TGCGCCAGCAGCCAAGGTGGACTGGGTAGCGGGGCTCAAGAGACCCAGTACTTC,CASSQGGLGSGAQETQYF
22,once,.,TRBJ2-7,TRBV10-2,TGCGCCAGCAGTGTGGGAGACAGACCTTTAGGGGGACAAAAACTCGGGGCCTACGAGCAGTACTTC,CASSVGDRPLGGQKLGAYEQYF
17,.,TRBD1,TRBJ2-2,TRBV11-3,TGTGCCAGCAGCCCTAGTCCGGGACAGGGCCCCACCGGGGAGCTGTTTTTT,CASSPSPGQGPTGELFF
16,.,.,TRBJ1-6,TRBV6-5,TGTGCCAGCAGTTACTCGACCGGGGGGGGAGATTCACCCCTCCACTTT,CASSYSTGGGDSPLHF
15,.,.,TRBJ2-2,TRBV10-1,TGCGCCCGCGATCGGGGGTCGCGGGACACCGGGGAGCTGTTTTTT,CARDRGSRDTGELFF
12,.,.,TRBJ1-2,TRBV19,TGTGCCAGTAAGGGGCAGGGGCATGGCTACACCTTC,CASKGQGHGYTF
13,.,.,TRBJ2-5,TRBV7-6,TGTGCCAGCAGCCCGAAAGGGGTAGAGACCCAGTACTTC,CASSPKGVETQYF
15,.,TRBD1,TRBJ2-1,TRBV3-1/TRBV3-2,TGTGCCAGCAGCCTCGAGGGGGCCTCATACAATGAGCAGTTCTTC,CASSLEGASYNEQFF
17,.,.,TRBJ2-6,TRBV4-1,TGCGCCAGCAGCCAAGAGGGTCGGGTCTCTGGGGCCAACGTCCTGACTTTC,CASSQEGRVSGANVLTF
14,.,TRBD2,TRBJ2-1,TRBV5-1,TGCGCCAGCAGCTCGGCGGGGGAACCCAATGAGCAGTTCTTC,CASSSAGEPNEQFF
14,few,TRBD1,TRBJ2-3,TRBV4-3,TGCGCCAGCAGCCGGGACAGGGGCACAGATACGCAGTATTTT,CASSRDRGTDTQYF
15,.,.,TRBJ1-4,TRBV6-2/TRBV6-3,TGTGCCAGCAGCATCTACAGTGCAACTAATGAAAAACTGTTTTTT,CASSIYSATNEKLFF
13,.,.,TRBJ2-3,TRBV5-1,TGCGCCAGCAGCTTGTGGGGCCCAGATACGCAGTATTTT,CASSLWGPDTQYF
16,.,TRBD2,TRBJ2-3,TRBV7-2,TGTGCCAGCAGCGCTCGAGGGACTAGCTCGGCAGATACGCAGTATTTT,CASSARGTSSADTQYF
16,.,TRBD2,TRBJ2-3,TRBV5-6,TGTGCCAGCAGCTTAGTGTCTAGCGGGGGGGCGGATACGCAGTATTTT,CASSLVSSGGADTQYF
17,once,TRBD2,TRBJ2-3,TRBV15,TGTGCCACCAGCAGAGGGGGGGCCGGGACTAGCTCAGATACGCAGTATTTT,CATSRGGAGTSSDTQYF
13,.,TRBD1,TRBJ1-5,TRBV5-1,TGCGCCAGCAGCTTCCAGGGGGCTGAGCCCCAGCATTTT,CASSFQGAEPQHF
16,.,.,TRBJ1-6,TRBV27,TGTGCCAGCAGTTCAAAGCCGGGACAAGGTGGTTCACCCCTCCACTTT,CASSSKPGQGGSPLHF
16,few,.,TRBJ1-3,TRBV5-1,TGCGCCAGCAGCTTGGGGTCCCTCAGAACTGGAAACACCATATATTTT,CASSLGSLRTGNTIYF
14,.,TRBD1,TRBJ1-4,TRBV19,TGTGCCAGTAGCCTCGGGACAGTAGGAGAAAAACTGTTTTTT,CASSLGTVGEKLFF
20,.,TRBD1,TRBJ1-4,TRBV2,TGTGCCAGCACACAGTATCCCTCACAGGGGGCATTAGCAACTAATGAAAAACTGTTTTTT,CASTQYPSQGALATNEKLFF
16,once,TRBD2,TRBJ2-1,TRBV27,TGTGCCAGCAGTGGGCTAGCGGGGGGTTCCTACAATGAGCAGTTCTTC,CASSGLAGGSYNEQFF
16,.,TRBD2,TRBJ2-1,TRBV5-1,TGCGCCAGCAGCTCTGCCACTAGCGGGGGGTTCAATGAGCAGTTCTTC,CASSSATSGGFNEQFF
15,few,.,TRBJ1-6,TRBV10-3,TGTGCCATCAGTGAGCCGGCACAGGGATATTCACCCCTCCACTTT,CAISEPAQGYSPLHF
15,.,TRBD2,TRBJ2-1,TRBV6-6,TGTGCCAGCAGTTGGACTAGCGGGGGGCGGGGTGAGCAGTTCTTC,CASSWTSGGRGEQFF
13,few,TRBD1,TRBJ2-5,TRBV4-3,TGCGCCAGCAGCCAGGACAGGGCGGAGACCCAGTACTTC,CASSQDRAETQYF
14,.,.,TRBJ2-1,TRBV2,TGTGCCAGCAATCCCCCGGGTCCGTACAATGAGCAGTTCTTC,CASNPPGPYNEQFF
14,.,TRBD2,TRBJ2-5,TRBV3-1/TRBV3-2,TGTGCCAGCACCTTAGCGGGGGTACAAGAGACCCAGTACTTC,CASTLAGVQETQYF
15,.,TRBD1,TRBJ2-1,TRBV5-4,TGTGCCAGCAGCTTGGGACAGGGGCCCACCAATGAGCAGTTCTTC,CASSLGQGPTNEQFF
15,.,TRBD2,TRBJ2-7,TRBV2,TGTGCCACCAGGATCCCCGGGACTATCTTCTACGAGCAGTACTTC,CATRIPGTIFYEQYF
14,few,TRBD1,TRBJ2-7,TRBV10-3,TGTGCCATCAGCCCCACGGGACAGGGTTACGAGCAGTACTTC,CAISPTGQGYEQYF
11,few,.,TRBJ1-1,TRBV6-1,TGTGCCAGCAGTGAGGGGCAGGGGACTTTCTTT,CASSEGQGTFF
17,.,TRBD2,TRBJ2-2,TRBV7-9,TGTGCCAGCAGCTTGTCCGGACTAGCGGGGGACACCGGGGAGCTGTTTTTT,CASSLSGLAGDTGELFF
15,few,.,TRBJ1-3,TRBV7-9,TGTGCCAGCAGGCGCGAGGGTTTCTCTGGAAACACCATATATTTT,CASRREGFSGNTIYF
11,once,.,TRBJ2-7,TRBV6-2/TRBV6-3,TGTGCCAGCAGCTCTCTCTACGAGCAGTACTTC,CASSSLYEQYF
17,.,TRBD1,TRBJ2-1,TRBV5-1,TGCGCCAGCAGCTTGTACCCACAGGGGGTTTCCTACAATGAGCAGTTCTTC,CASSLYPQGVSYNEQFF
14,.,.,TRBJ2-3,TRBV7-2,TGTGCCAGCAGCTTCGAGCGCCCCCCCCGTACGCAGTATTTT,CASSFERPPRTQYF
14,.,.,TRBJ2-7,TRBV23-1,TGCGCCAGCGGGTGGGTTAATAAGAGAGGCGAGCAGTACTTC,CASGWVNKRGEQYF
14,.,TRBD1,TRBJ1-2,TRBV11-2,TGTGCCAGCGCTCCTCATAGGACAGGCTATGGCTACACCTTC,CASAPHRTGYGYTF
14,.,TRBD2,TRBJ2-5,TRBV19,TGTGCCTCCTCCCGCGGGGGAGCGGGAGAGACCCAGTACTTC,CASSRGGAGETQYF
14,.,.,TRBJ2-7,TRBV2,TGTGCCAGCGGGAGGTTGGCCAGCTTCTACGAGCAGTACTTC,CASGRLASFYEQYF
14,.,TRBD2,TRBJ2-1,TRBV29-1,TGCAGCGTTAGTTCGACTAGCGGGGGGGTAGAGCAGTTCTTC,CSVSSTSGGVEQFF
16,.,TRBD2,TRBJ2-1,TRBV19,TGTGCCAGTAAATCTGCAGCCAGCGGGGGGGCCGGTGAGCAGTTCTTC,CASKSAASGGAGEQFF